This T cell receptor (beta chain) came from a study of blood T cell repertoires in COVID-19. On the study more broadly: Acute and convalescent COVID-19 specimens originated in the United States, Italy and Spain. T cells, B-cell-depleted T cells, or PBMCs provided the cDNA or gDNA that served as material.

Trimming shortened V by 1 base and J by 2 bases, and 8 bases separated the two germline ends. The CDR3 covers 14 residues. Germline V gene data show CDR1 as LNHDA and CDR2 as SQIVND (reference sequence). The protocol was immunoSEQ multiplex PCR, while the TCRdb copy is restricted to in-frame clones and leaves out a portion. Here the sample spans some 200,000 clones, about four fifths being singletons. This chain links TRBV19 with TRBJ1-2; D not resolved. The sequenced sample consisted of peripheral blood. This sequence originates from a human donor with acute or convalescent COVID-19. The donor label of this sample is uncertain. CDR3 sequence reads: CASSIGGSNYGYTF. CDR3 DNA sequence: TGTGCCAGTAGTATAGGAGGGTCCAACTATGGCTACACCTTC.